Each of the 5 T cell receptor beta chains below was sequenced from the same sample in a study of cytomegalovirus exposure and HLA in healthy donors. Sequencing used immunoSEQ multiplex PCR; TCRdb keeps in-frame clones, though not all of them. This repertoire shows 150,000 to 250,000 clones, 84% found once; its top ten account for around 15%. The sequenced sample was PBMCs. Receptors originate from a woman younger than 45 in good health and CMV-seropositive.

The chain joins TRBV19 to TRBJ2-1, with TRBD2 matching over 8 bases. This CDR3 has 14 amino acids. Trimming removed 9 bases from V and 2 bases from J; junction bases left unmatched: 6. Germline CDR1 and CDR2: LNHDA and SQIVND (reference sequence). This CDR3 is CASQTSGTYNEQFF. As DNA, the CDR3 is TGTGCCAGCCAAACTAGCGGTACCTACAATGAGCAGTTCTTC.

V usage is TRBV28 and J usage is TRBJ2-1; D gene ambiguous. This CDR3 has 12 amino acids. Germline CDR1 and CDR2: MDHEN and SYDVKM. V lost 7 bases to trimming and J lost 6 bases, with 10 bases between them. This CDR3 is CASISDINEQFF. The CDR3 coding sequence is TGTGCCAGCATCAGCGATATCAATGAGCAGTTCTTC.

The rearrangement uses TRBV2 and TRBJ1-2; 9 bases are shared with TRBD1. CDR1 is SNHLY, CDR2 FYNNEI, per germline. The CDR3 has 16 residues. V lost 7 bases and J lost 4; bases outside the gene matches: 13. CDR3 sequence reads: CASIRTGERSTYGYTF. CDR3 nucleotide sequence: TGTGCCAGCATAAGGACAGGGGAAAGGTCTACCTATGGCTACACCTTC. Drawing the rest from reference TRBV2 and TRBJ1-2, the complete variable domain is EPEVTQTPSHQVTQMGQEVILRCVPISNHLYFYWYRQILGQKVEFLVSFYNNEISEKSEIFDDQFSVERPDGSNFTLKIRSTKLEDSAMYFCASIRTGERSTYGYTFGSGTRLTVV.

The chain has TRBV28 and TRBJ2-2, with D perhaps TRBD1 (5 bases). The CDR3 covers 15 residues. CDR1 is MDHEN, CDR2 SYDVKM, per germline. Trimming removed 5 bases at V and 8 bases at J, with 18 bases between. The CDR3 DNA follows: TGTGCCAGCAGTCGGACAAAAGGGTCAAGGGGGGAGCTGTTTTTT. It is translated as CASSRTKGSRGELFF.

Written as DNA, the CDR3 is TGTGCCAGCAGTGAAGTCGCCCGCAGCTCTGGAAACACCATATATTTT. Amino acid sequence: CASSEVARSSGNTIYF. The rearrangement links TRBV6-1 to TRBJ1-3; D unresolved. The CDR3 covers 16 residues. CDR1 MNHNS and CDR2 SASEGT come from the germline V gene. V was pared by 1 base and J by 0 bases, with 10 bases between.